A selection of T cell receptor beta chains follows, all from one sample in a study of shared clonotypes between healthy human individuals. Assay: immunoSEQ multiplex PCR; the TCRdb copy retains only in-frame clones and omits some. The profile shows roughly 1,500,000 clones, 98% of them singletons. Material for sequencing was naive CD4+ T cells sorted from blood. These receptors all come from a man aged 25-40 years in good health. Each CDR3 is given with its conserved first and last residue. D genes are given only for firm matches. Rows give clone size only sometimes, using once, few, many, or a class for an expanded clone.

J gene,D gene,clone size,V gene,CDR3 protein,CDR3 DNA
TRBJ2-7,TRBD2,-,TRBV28,CASTGGLAAHSYEQYF,TGTGCCAGCACCGGCGGACTAGCGGCCCACTCCTACGAGCAGTACTTC
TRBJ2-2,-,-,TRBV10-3,CAIKGRLLGELFF,TGTGCCATCAAAGGCAGGCTACTCGGGGAGCTGTTTTTT
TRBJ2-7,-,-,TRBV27,CASSLFSGVPDEQYF,TGTGCCAGCAGTTTATTTTCAGGGGTCCCTGACGAGCAGTACTTC
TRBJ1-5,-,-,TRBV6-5,CASTPRRGRNQPQHF,TGTGCCAGCACCCCAAGGCGGGGTCGCAATCAGCCCCAGCATTTT
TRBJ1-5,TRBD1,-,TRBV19,CASNTGVGGNQPQHF,TGTGCCAGTAATACAGGGGTCGGCGGCAATCAGCCCCAGCATTTT
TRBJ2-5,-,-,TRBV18,CASSPPSGQETQYF,TGTGCCAGCTCACCGCCCAGCGGGCAAGAGACCCAGTACTTC
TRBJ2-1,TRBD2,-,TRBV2,CASSEWGLAGGILVVNEQFF,TGTGCCAGCAGTGAATGGGGACTAGCGGGAGGTATCTTGGTCGTCAATGAGCAGTTCTTC
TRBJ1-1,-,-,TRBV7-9,CASSWGRGTTEAFF,TGTGCCAGCAGCTGGGGTCGGGGGACCACTGAAGCTTTCTTT
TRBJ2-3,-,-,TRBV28,CASSLRRGGPDTQYF,TGTGCCAGCAGTTTACGCAGGGGGGGCCCAGATACGCAGTATTTT
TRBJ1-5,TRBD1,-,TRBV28,CASSFRQGSNQPQHF,TGTGCCAGCAGTTTCCGACAGGGCTCTAATCAGCCCCAGCATTTT
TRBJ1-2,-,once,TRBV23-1,CASSQKGVQGRYGYTF,TGCGCCAGCAGTCAGAAAGGTGTACAGGGACGCTATGGCTACACCTTC
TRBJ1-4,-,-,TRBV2,CASTIDVMDGEEKLFF,TGTGCCAGCACCATTGACGTGATGGACGGAGAAGAAAAACTGTTTTTT
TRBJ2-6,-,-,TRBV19,CASIGGYSGANVLTF,TGTGCCAGTATCGGAGGGTACTCTGGGGCCAACGTCCTGACTTTC
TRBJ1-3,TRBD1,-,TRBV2,CASSRTGDRYRTGNTIYF,TGTGCCAGCAGTAGGACAGGGGATCGTTATCGGACTGGAAACACCATATATTTT
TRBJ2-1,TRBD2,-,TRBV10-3,CAIRGTSNRNEQFF,TGTGCCATCAGGGGGACTAGCAACAGAAATGAGCAGTTCTTC
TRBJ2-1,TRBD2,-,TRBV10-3,CAISLAGTYNEQFF,TGTGCCATCAGTCTAGCGGGAACCTACAATGAGCAGTTCTTC
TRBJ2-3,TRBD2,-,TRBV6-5,CASKNSGVSTDTQYF,TGTGCCAGCAAAAATAGCGGGGTTAGCACAGATACGCAGTATTTT
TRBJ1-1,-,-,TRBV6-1,CASSEIEGYTEAFF,TGTGCCAGCAGTGAAATAGAGGGCTACACTGAAGCTTTCTTT
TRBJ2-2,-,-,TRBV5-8,CASSLQGGANTGELFF,TGTGCCAGCAGCTTGCAGGGCGGAGCGAACACCGGGGAGCTGTTTTTT
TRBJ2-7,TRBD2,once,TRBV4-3,CASSRTSGSYEQYF,TGCGCCAGCAGCAGGACTAGCGGGAGTTACGAGCAGTACTTC
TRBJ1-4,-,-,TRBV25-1,CASSEAGTVNEKLFF,TGTGCCAGCAGTGAAGCCGGGACGGTTAATGAAAAACTGTTTTTT
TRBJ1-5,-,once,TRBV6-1,CASSERIGTDNQPQHF,TGTGCCAGCAGTGAAAGGATAGGGACGGACAATCAGCCCCAGCATTTT
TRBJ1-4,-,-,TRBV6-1,CASGIWEKLFF,TGTGCCAGCGGTATATGGGAAAAACTGTTTTTT
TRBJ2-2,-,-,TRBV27,CASSPSSPNTGELFF,TGTGCCAGCAGTCCGTCTAGTCCAAACACCGGGGAGCTGTTTTTT
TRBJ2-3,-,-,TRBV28,CASSGAYRVKVLPDTQYF,TGTGCCAGCAGTGGGGCTTACAGGGTCAAGGTCCTCCCAGATACGCAGTATTTT
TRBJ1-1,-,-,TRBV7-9,CASSLWFPGKNTEAFF,TGTGCCAGCAGCTTATGGTTCCCTGGGAAGAACACTGAAGCTTTCTTT
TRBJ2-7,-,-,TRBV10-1,CASSESGRSNEQYF,TGCGCCAGCAGTGAGTCTGGTCGGTCCAACGAGCAGTACTTC
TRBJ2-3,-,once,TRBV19,CASIGRGNPISTDTQYF,TGTGCCAGTATTGGCCGCGGGAACCCGATAAGCACAGATACGCAGTATTTT
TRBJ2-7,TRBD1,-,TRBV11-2,CASSRWKDRALYEQYF,TGTGCCAGCAGCCGATGGAAGGACAGGGCCCTCTACGAGCAGTACTTC
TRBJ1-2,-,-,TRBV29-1,CSVKWTYREEGYTF,TGCAGCGTTAAATGGACCTACCGGGAGGAGGGCTACACCTTC
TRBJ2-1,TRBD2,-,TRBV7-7,CASSFGLAGYNEQFF,TGTGCCAGCAGCTTTGGACTAGCGGGATACAATGAGCAGTTCTTC
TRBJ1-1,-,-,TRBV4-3,CASSQEVDNTEAFF,TGCGCCAGCAGCCAAGAGGTAGATAACACTGAAGCTTTCTTT